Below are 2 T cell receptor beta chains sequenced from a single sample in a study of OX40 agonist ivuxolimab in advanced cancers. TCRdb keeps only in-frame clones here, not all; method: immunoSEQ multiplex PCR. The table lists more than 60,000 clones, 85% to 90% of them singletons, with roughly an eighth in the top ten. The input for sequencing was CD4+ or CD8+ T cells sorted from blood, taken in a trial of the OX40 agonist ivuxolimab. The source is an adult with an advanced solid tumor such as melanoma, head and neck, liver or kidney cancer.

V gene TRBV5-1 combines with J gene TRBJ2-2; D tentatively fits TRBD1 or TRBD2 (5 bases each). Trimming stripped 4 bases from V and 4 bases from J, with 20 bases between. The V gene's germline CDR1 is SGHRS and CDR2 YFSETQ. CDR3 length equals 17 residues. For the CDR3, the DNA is TGCGCCAGCAGCCAATACCCCGGGGCCCGGGGCACCGGGGAGCTGTTTTTT. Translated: CASSQYPGARGTGELFF.

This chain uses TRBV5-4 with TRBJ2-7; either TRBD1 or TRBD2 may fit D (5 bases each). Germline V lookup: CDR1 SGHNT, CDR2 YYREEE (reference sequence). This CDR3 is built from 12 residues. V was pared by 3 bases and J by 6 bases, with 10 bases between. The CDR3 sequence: CASSSGPLEQYF. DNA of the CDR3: TGTGCCAGCAGCTCGGGGCCCCTCGAGCAGTACTTC. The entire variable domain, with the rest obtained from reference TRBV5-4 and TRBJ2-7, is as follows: ETGVTQSPTHLIKTRGQQVTLRCSSQSGHNTVSWYQQALGQGPQFIFQYYREEENGRGNFPPRFSGLQFPNYSSELNVNALELDDSALYLCASSSGPLEQYFGPGTRLTVT.